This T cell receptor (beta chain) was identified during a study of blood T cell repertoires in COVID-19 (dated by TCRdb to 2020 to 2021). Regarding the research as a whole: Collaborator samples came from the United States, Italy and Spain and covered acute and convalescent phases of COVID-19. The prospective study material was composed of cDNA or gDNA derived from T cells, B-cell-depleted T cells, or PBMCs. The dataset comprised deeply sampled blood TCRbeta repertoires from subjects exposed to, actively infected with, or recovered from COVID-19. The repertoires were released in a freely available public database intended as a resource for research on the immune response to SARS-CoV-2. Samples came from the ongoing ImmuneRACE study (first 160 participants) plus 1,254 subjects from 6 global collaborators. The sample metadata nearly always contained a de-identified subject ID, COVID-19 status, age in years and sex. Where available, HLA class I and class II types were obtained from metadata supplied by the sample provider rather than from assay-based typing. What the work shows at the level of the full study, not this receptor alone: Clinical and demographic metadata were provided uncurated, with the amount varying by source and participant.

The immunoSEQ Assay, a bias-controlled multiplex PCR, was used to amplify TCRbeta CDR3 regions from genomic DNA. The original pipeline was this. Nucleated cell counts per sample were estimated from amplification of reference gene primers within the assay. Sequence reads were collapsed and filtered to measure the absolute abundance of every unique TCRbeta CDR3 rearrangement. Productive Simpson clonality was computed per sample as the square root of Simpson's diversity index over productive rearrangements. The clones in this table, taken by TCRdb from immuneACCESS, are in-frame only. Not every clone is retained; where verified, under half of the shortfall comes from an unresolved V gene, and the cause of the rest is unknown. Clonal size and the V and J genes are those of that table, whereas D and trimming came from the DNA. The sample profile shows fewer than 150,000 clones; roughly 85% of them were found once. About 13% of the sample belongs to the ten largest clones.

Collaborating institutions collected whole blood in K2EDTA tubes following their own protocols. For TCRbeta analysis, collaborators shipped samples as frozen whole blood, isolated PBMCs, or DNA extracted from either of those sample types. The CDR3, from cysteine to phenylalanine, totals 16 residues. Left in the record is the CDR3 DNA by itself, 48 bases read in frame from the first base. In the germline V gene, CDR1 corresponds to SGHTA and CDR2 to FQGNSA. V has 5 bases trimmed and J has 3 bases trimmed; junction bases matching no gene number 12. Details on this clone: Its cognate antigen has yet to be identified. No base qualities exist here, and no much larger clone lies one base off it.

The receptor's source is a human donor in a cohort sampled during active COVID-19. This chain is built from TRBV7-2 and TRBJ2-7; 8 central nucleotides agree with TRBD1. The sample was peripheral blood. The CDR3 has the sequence CASSPPGMTGVYEQYF. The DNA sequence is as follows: TGTGCCAGCAGCCCGCCGGGAATGACAGGGGTCTACGAGCAGTACTTC.